The TCR beta chain under discussion was sequenced for a study of cytomegalovirus exposure and HLA in healthy donors. Trimming removed 2 bases from V and 2 bases from J, with 6 bases in between. CDR1 and CDR2 from the germline V gene are MNHEY and SVGAGI. The CDR3 consists of 13 residues. 13 Jbeta primers and 60 Vbeta primers were used for the PCR. The assay was immunoSEQ multiplex PCR, and TCRdb's table has in-frame clones only and misses some. The sample totals tens of thousands of clones. The receptor was isolated from a woman between 40 and 50 years old in good health and CMV-seronegative. Sequenced material: PBMCs. The chain carries TRBV6-5 and TRBJ1-2; no reliable D call. DNA for the CDR3: TGTGCCAGCAGTTACACGGGGAACTATGGCTACACCTTC. Translated, it gives CASSYTGNYGYTF.